A single sample is the source of the 21 T cell receptor beta chains below, sequenced in a study of blood T cells in healthy people across ages. Through a sample-barcoded 5' primer and a J-beta primer mix, a second PCR was run for roughly 6 to 11 cycles. TCRdb passed the 5' RACE reads through MiXCR, listing each CDR3 protein once. The table includes some 1 million distinct CDR3 sequences, 35% to 55% detected once. The material sequenced was blood. Receptor source: a woman aged 55-69 years in good health.

There are a few counts of this clonotype. V gene TRBV4-1 combines with J gene TRBJ2-3, with 7 bases fitting TRBD1. After removal of 5 bases from V and 2 bases from J, the junction contained 10 bases not matched to a gene. CDR1 and CDR2 (germline): MGHRA, YSYEKL. The CDR3 extends over 16 amino acids. CDR3 protein: CASSESRGTATDTQYF. CDR3 nucleotides: TGCGCCAGCAGCGAATCCCGAGGGACAGCCACAGATACGCAGTATTTT.

The chain is built from TRBV7-9 and TRBJ1-1, with D possibly TRBD1 on 5 matching bases. Germline values: CDR1 SEHNR, CDR2 FQNEAQ (reference sequence). The CDR3 consists of 12 residues. The V and J ends lost 7 bases and 3 bases respectively, with 9 bases between them. The CDR3 nucleotides read TGTGCCAGCATAAGAGGGGACACTGAAGCTTTCTTT. Translation: CASIRGDTEAFF.

Points on this clonotype: A much larger clone lies one base from this, so it may be a read error. CDR3 bases: TGCAGCGTTGGATCAGGGGGCTCCGGTAAGATGTTTTTT. Translating it yields CSVGSGGSGKMFF. The J gene is TRBJ2-2, the V gene TRBV29-1, with 8 bases aligning to TRBD1. The CDR3 has 13 residues. Germline CDR1 reads SQVTM; CDR2 reads ANQGSEA. J gave up 15 bases and V 4 bases, and 13 bases lay outside the gene matches.

The chain couples TRBV5-1 to TRBJ2-7, with TRBD2 matching over 7 bases. The CDR3 has 13 residues. Germline CDR1 is SGHRS and CDR2 is YFSETQ. The ends lost 4 bases at V and 7 bases at J; junction bases unmatched: 8. CDR3 region: CASSALAVDEQYF. Here the CDR3 DNA reads TGCGCCAGCAGCGCCCTAGCGGTGGATGAGCAGTACTTC.

The chain employs TRBV9 and TRBJ1-1; no firm D call. CDR3 size: 15 residues. Trimming stripped 3 bases from V and 8 bases from J, with 20 bases between. CDR1 is SGDLS and CDR2 is YYNGEE in the germline V gene. The CDR3 nucleotides are TGTGCCAGCAGCGCCGGTGGCCGGGGTGGGGTAGAAGCTTTCTTT. This encodes CASSAGGRGGVEAFF.

The rearrangement uses TRBV5-6 and TRBJ2-5, with 7 bases that match TRBD1. The J call may not be correct, given that the DNA end is closer to TRBJ2-7. Germline CDR1 reads SGHDT; CDR2 reads YYEEEE. This CDR3 spans 13 amino acids. CDR3 amino acids: CASSQTGVYEQYF. Written as DNA, the CDR3 is TGTGCCAGCAGCCAAACAGGGGTTTACGAGCAGTACTTC.

The V call is TRBV19, the J call TRBJ2-5; TRBD2 matches 9 bases. Trimming took 7 bases from V and 5 from J; bases not matched to a gene: 5. CDR3 length equals 13 residues. Germline loops: CDR1 LNHDA, CDR2 SQIVND (reference sequence). In nucleotides, the CDR3 is TGTGCCAGTACTAGCGGGGCGACGGAGACCCAGTACTTC. Its protein product is CASTSGATETQYF. Full variable domain (rest looked up from reference TRBV19 and TRBJ2-5): DGGITQSPKYLFRKEGQNVTLSCEQNLNHDAMYWYRQDPGQGLRLIYYSQIVNDFQKGDIAEGYSVSREKKESFPLTVTSAQKNPTAFYLCASTSGATETQYFGPGTRLLVL.

The chain recombines TRBV2 with TRBJ2-1, with a possible D match to TRBD2 (5 bases). The V gene's germline CDR1 is SNHLY and CDR2 FYNNEI. V was trimmed by 4 bases and J by 6 bases, leaving 13 bases between them. CDR3 size: 14 residues. CDR3: CASSALVGSNEQFF. CDR3 in DNA: TGTGCCAGCAGTGCACTAGTTGGCAGCAATGAGCAGTTCTTC.

V and J are TRBV3-1 and TRBJ2-5; weak D call: TRBD2 (5 bases). Trimming cost V 4 bases and J 6 bases, with 18 bases left between them. This CDR3 is 15 amino acids long. CDR1 and CDR2 (germline): LGHDT, YNNKEL (reference sequence). This chain's CDR3 is CASSPRTRLTKTQYF. For the CDR3, the DNA is TGTGCCAGCAGCCCCCGTACTAGATTGACGAAGACCCAGTACTTC.

The chain joins TRBV7-9 to TRBJ2-7, with 11 bases fitting TRBD2. Per germline, CDR1 SEHNR and CDR2 FQNEAQ (reference sequence). V dropped 3 bases and J dropped 3; count of bases not matched to a gene: 7. The CDR3 totals 16 residues. CDR3 loop: CASSFPAGTSGYEQYF. CDR3 in DNA: TGTGCCAGCAGCTTCCCAGCCGGGACTAGCGGCTACGAGCAGTACTTC.

This chain connects TRBV15 to TRBJ2-7; TRBD2 agrees at 8 bases. V was pared by 1 base and J by 2 bases, with 4 bases of the junction left unmatched. This CDR3 is built from 15 residues. Germline V gene sequence: CDR1 LNHNV, CDR2 YYDKDF (reference sequence). The CDR3 nucleotides read TGTGCCACCAGCAGAGGACTAGCGCTGACCTACGAGCAGTACTTC. Its translation is CATSRGLALTYEQYF.

Only a few counts were recorded for this clonotype. The chain is built from TRBV3-1 and TRBJ1-2; perhaps TRBD1 as D (6 bases). Germline V gives CDR1 LGHDT, CDR2 YNNKEL (reference sequence). V lost 1 base to trimming and J lost 8 bases, with 17 bases between them. The CDR3 runs to 15 residues. The CDR3 region is CASSQGLLTGAGYTF. CDR3 DNA sequence: TGTGCCAGCAGCCAAGGACTATTGACGGGGGCGGGCTACACCTTC. Complete variable domain (other parts from reference TRBV3-1 and TRBJ1-2): DTAVSQTPKYLVTQMGNDKSIKCEQNLGHDTMYWYKQDSKKFLKIMFSYNNKELIINETVPNRFSPKSPDKAHLNLHINSLELGDSAVYFCASSQGLLTGAGYTFGSGTRLTVV.

The chain couples TRBV12-5 to TRBJ2-3; possible D gene TRBD1, 5 bases. V was trimmed by 6 bases and J by 6 bases, leaving 13 bases between them. The CDR3 consists of 13 residues. Germline CDR1 reads LGHNT; CDR2 reads FRNRAP. The CDR3 sequence is CASGPRVGDTQYF. The CDR3 nucleotides read TGTGCTAGTGGACCCAGGGTCGGCGATACGCAGTATTTT.

This clonotype has only a few counts. The V call is TRBV27, the J call TRBJ1-6; a possible D gene is TRBD1 (6 bases). Germline V lookup: CDR1 MNHEY, CDR2 SMNVEV (reference sequence). V was pared by 6 bases and J by 10 bases, with 16 bases between. The CDR3 loop spans 14 amino acids. The CDR3 is CASSWEGGGSPLHF. The CDR3 nucleotides read TGTGCCAGCAGCTGGGAAGGGGGTGGCTCACCCCTCCACTTT.

This clonotype occurred once. Its ends do not fully match the called genes, so a read error is possible. The J gene is TRBJ2-3, the V gene TRBV9; D remains ambiguous. CDR1 is SGDLS and CDR2 is YYNGEE in the germline V gene. This CDR3 region has 14 residues. The CDR3 reads CAGSAERSKAEQYF. Here the CDR3 DNA reads TGTGCCGGCAGCGCAGAGCGTAGTAAGGCAGAGCAGTATTTT.

Only a few counts were recorded for this clonotype. The chain couples TRBV3-1 to TRBJ2-5; D tentatively fits TRBD1 or TRBD2 (5 bases each). The end of the DNA fits TRBJ2-7 better, so the J call may be wrong. The germline V gene encodes CDR1 LGHDT and CDR2 YNNKEL (reference sequence). The CDR3 length is 13 residues. In DNA, the CDR3 is TGTGCCAGCAGCCAGGGGGTCTGGTCCGAGCAGTACTTC. Translated, it gives CASSQGVWSEQYF.

The V gene is TRBV7-9, the J gene TRBJ2-1; 11 positions match TRBD2. Trimming at V came to 2 bases and at J to 5 bases, leaving 17 bases not matched to a gene. The CDR3 consists of 20 residues. Germline assignment: CDR1 SEHNR and CDR2 FQNEAQ (reference sequence). This CDR3 reads CASSLLGFGLAGRGNNEQFF. The CDR3 DNA sequence: TGTGCCAGCAGCTTATTAGGTTTCGGACTAGCGGGTCGGGGGAACAATGAGCAGTTCTTC.

This clonotype was counted only a few times. The chain joins TRBV5-5 to TRBJ2-5, with 7 bases lining up with TRBD2. Germline-derived CDR1 and CDR2 are SGHKS and YYEKEE (reference sequence). The CDR3 is made up of 14 amino acids. Trimming at V came to 5 bases and at J to 3 bases, leaving 7 bases not matched to a gene. This CDR3 reads CASSFPGLKETQYF. The CDR3, as DNA: TGTGCCAGCAGTTTCCCGGGACTAAAAGAGACCCAGTACTTC.

The J gene is TRBJ2-1, the V gene TRBV30; D may be TRBD1 (6 bases). V was shortened by 3 bases and J by 5 bases, with 11 bases between the two germline ends. The germline V gene has CDR1 GTSNPN and CDR2 SVGIG (reference sequence). CDR3 length equals 13 residues. This CDR3 reads CAWSVDRNNEQFF. CDR3 bases: TGTGCCTGGAGCGTGGACAGAAACAATGAGCAGTTCTTC.

This rearrangement joins TRBV6-5 to TRBJ2-3, with D maybe TRBD2 (6 bases). Trimming cost V 6 bases and J 0 bases, with 13 bases left between them. CDR1 and CDR2 (germline): MNHEY, SVGAGI. CDR3 length: 15 amino acids. CDR3 residues: CASRKRVTSTDTQYF. The CDR3 DNA reads as TGTGCCAGCAGAAAGCGGGTGACTAGCACAGATACGCAGTATTTT.

The chain uses TRBV20-1 and TRBJ1-2; D may be TRBD1 (6 bases). This CDR3 is built from 15 residues. Germline CDR1 DFQATT, CDR2 SNEGSKA (reference sequence). V shed 5 bases and J shed 0 bases, with 16 bases lying between them. The CDR3: CSALSQGRSNYGYTF. The DNA for the CDR3 is TGCAGTGCTCTTTCACAGGGCCGATCTAACTATGGCTACACCTTC.